This paragraph covers one T cell receptor (beta chain) sequence. Its antigen target is currently unknown. No much larger clonotype is one base removed from it; base qualities were not supplied. These data belong to a study of blood T cell repertoires in COVID-19 (dated by TCRdb to 2020 to 2022). With respect to the entire study: The collaborator samples originated in the United States, Italy and Spain and spanned the acute and convalescent phases of COVID-19. The repertoires were made available in a free public database intended to serve as a resource for research on the immune response to SARS-CoV-2. The material from the prospective study consisted of cDNA or gDNA derived from T cells, B-cell-depleted T cells, or PBMCs. The samples were drawn from two sources: the first 160 participants of the ongoing ImmuneRACE study, and 1,254 subjects contributed by 6 global collaborators. Subjects who had been exposed to COVID-19, were actively infected with it, or had recovered from it provided the deeply sampled blood TCRbeta repertoires that made up the dataset. Where available, HLA class I and class II types were taken from metadata supplied by the sample provider and were not determined by assay-based typing. Nearly every sample came with metadata listing a de-identified subject ID, COVID-19 status, age in years and sex.

Each collaborating institution followed its own protocols to collect whole blood in K2EDTA tubes. For TCRbeta analysis, collaborators shipped samples as frozen whole blood, isolated PBMCs, or DNA extracted from either of those sample types. Overall study outcomes, separate from this receptor: How much clinical and demographic metadata was included differed by source and by participant, and the metadata was provided uncurated.

The immunoSEQ Assay, a bias-controlled multiplex PCR, was used to amplify TCRbeta CDR3 regions from genomic DNA. The original methods were these. The number of nucleated cells in each sample was estimated by amplification of reference gene primers within the assay. Sequence reads were collapsed and filtered to measure the absolute abundance of every unique TCRbeta CDR3 rearrangement. For each sample, productive Simpson clonality was calculated as the square root of Simpson's diversity index across productive rearrangements. TCRdb obtained this table from immuneACCESS and retained in-frame rearrangements with V and J assigned. These tables miss some clones; where compared with another copy, unresolved V genes account for less than half of the shortfall, and the remainder is unexplained. V, J and clone size are those of that table, while D and trimming were read from the DNA. The sample profile shows approximately 120,000 clones; 70% to 90% of them were found once. The ten largest clones add up to about 18% of the sample.

Germline trimming amounts to 4 bases on V and 6 bases on J, with 3 as the count of junction bases outside the gene matches. The CDR3 covers 14 residues, taking in both the cysteine and the phenylalanine. The sequence is cut down to CDR3 DNA, 42 bases in frame from base 1. CDR1 and CDR2, per the germline V gene, are SGHTA and FQGTGA. The rearrangement joined TRBV7-3 to TRBJ2-1, with 10 central nucleotides matching TRBD2. Sample: peripheral blood. The sequence derives from a woman aged 55-69 years with acute or convalescent COVID-19. The base sequence is TGTGCCAGCAGCTCTAGCGGGAGAATCAATGAGCAGTTCTTC. Its amino acids are CASSSSGRINEQFF.